The clone carrying this T cell receptor (beta chain) appeared many times. This record belongs to a study of metastatic and nonmetastatic thyroid tumors. Turning to the study itself: Repertoires from blood and tumor or nodule tissue of malignant and benign thyroid patients were compared.

CDR3 length: 12 residues. CDR1 and CDR2 (germline): SGHDT, YYEEEE. Trimming removed 1 base at V and 7 bases at J, with 9 bases between. TCRdb called clones again from the PCR reads with MiXCR. In the table there are about 35,000 clones, about 29% of which are singletons. Before thyroid surgery, none of the patients had received any treatment. This sequence was found in a female donor with papillary thyroid cancer or a benign thyroid nodule (not recorded which). Some clones in this sample may be carry-over from other donors' samples. Specimen: blood. The chain is built from TRBV5-6 and TRBJ2-7; D is possibly TRBD2 (5 bases). The CDR3, as DNA: TGTGCCAGCAGCTTGCGAGGGAGAGAGCAGTACTTC. It is translated as CASSLRGREQYF.